Listed here are 20 T cell receptor beta chains from one sample, sequenced in a study of T cell repertoires in cytomegalovirus infection. MiXCR was run by TCRdb on the reads, yielding one entry per CDR3 protein. Counted here are roughly 230,000 distinct CDR3 sequences, over 15% occurring once; the ten biggest clones make up around half. Sequences were obtained from CD8+ T cells from PBMCs. The receptors here all came from a human donor in good health (CMV status not recorded). Some clones in this sample may be carry-over from other donors' samples.

This sequence joins TRBV20-1 and TRBJ2-4; 7 positions match TRBD1. From germline, CDR1 is DFQATT and CDR2 SNEGSKA (reference sequence). V was clipped by 2 bases and J by 1 base; unmatched bases: 8. The CDR3 consists of 16 residues. This CDR3 reads CSARPQGVTAKNIQYF. In DNA, the CDR3 is TGCAGTGCTAGACCGCAGGGGGTGACGGCCAAAAACATTCAGTACTTC.

The chain combines TRBV20-1 with TRBJ2-5; TRBD2 is a possible D gene (6 bases). This CDR3 comprises 14 residues. Germline-derived CDR1 and CDR2 are DFQATT and SNEGSKA (reference sequence). The V end was cut by 0 bases, the J end by 2 bases, with 10 bases between. The CDR3: CSARDWRVQETQYF. The CDR3 DNA reads TGCAGTGCTAGAGATTGGAGGGTGCAAGAGACCCAGTACTTC.

This clonotype has just a few counts. The chain recombines TRBV28 with TRBJ2-7; perhaps TRBD2 as D (6 bases). CDR1 and CDR2 (germline): MDHEN, SYDVKM. This CDR3 has 14 residues. Trimming took 6 bases from V and 6 from J, leaving 18 bases between them. The CDR3 region is CASSYGTDSSEQYF. The CDR3 region has the DNA TGTGCCAGCAGCTACGGGACTGATTCGAGCGAGCAGTACTTC.

The chain uses TRBV6-5 and TRBJ2-7; D gene uncertain. The CDR3 covers 13 residues. V gave up 2 bases and J gave up 0 bases, with 5 bases separating them. Germline V CDR1 and CDR2: MNHEY, SVGAGI. The CDR3 loop reads CASSYTNSYEQYF. CDR3 nucleotide sequence: TGTGCCAGCAGTTACACGAACTCCTACGAGCAGTACTTC.

This clonotype showed up many times. The chain joins TRBV28 to TRBJ2-2, with TRBD1 identical over 9 bases. This CDR3 is built from 16 residues. Looked up from germline, CDR1 is MDHEN and CDR2 is SYDVKM. J was trimmed by 2 bases and V by 6 bases; bases with no gene match: 7. The CDR3 nucleotides read TGTGCCAGCAGAACCGGGACAGGGCTAAACACCGGGGAGCTGTTTTTT. This gives the protein CASRTGTGLNTGELFF. The entire variable domain, with the rest obtained from reference TRBV28 and TRBJ2-2, is as follows: DVKVTQSSRYLVKRTGEKVFLECVQDMDHENMFWYRQDPGLGLRLIYFSYDVKMKEKGDIPEGYSVSREKKERFSLILESASTNQTSMYLCASRTGTGLNTGELFFGEGSRLTVL.

This chain uses TRBV6-2 or TRBV6-3 with TRBJ2-7; D is possibly TRBD1 (5 bases). The V and J ends lost 5 bases and 6 bases respectively, with 8 bases between them. The CDR3 extends over 11 amino acids. Per germline, CDR1 MNHEY and CDR2 SVGEGT. CDR3 DNA sequence: TGTGCCAGCAGTCCAGGGATCGAGCAGTACTTC. Protein product: CASSPGIEQYF.

The sample holds a few counts of this clonotype. The chain joins TRBV7-9 to TRBJ2-3; 8 bases fit TRBD2. Germline V gives CDR1 SEHNR, CDR2 FQNEAQ (reference sequence). With 5 bases clipped from V and 3 bases from J, the junction kept 7 bases outside the gene matches. The CDR3 spans 15 residues. CDR3 loop: CASSPTSGATDTQYF. CDR3 bases: TGTGCCAGCAGCCCAACTAGCGGAGCAACAGATACGCAGTATTTT.

V is TRBV6-6 and J is TRBJ1-2, with D maybe TRBD1 (5 bases). Germline V gene sequence: CDR1 MNHNY, CDR2 SVGAGI (reference sequence). The CDR3 runs 13 residues. The V gene lost 7 bases and the J gene lost 8 bases, with 17 bases spanning the gap. CDR3 nucleotides: TGTGCCAGCACCCCGCGGGGACTAGACGGCTACACCTTC. This codes for CASTPRGLDGYTF.

The chain employs TRBV27 and TRBJ2-2; TRBD2 is a possible D gene (5 bases). The germline V gene encodes CDR1 MNHEY and CDR2 SMNVEV (reference sequence). CDR3 size: 14 residues. Deletions cut 3 bases from V and 3 bases from J, with 8 bases between. The DNA for the CDR3 is TGTGCCAGCAGTTTCCGGGGTGACACCGGGGAGCTGTTTTTT. It specifies CASSFRGDTGELFF.

The rearrangement uses TRBV9 and TRBJ2-5, with D unclear. CDR1 is SGDLS and CDR2 is YYNGEE in the germline V gene. With 5 bases removed from V and 2 bases from J, the gap between germline ends came to 10 bases. The CDR3 is 13 amino acids. The CDR3 reads CASSRTVQETQYF. The CDR3 DNA follows: TGTGCCAGCAGTCGAACAGTACAAGAGACCCAGTACTTC.

The sample holds many counts of this clonotype. V usage is TRBV6-1 and J usage is TRBJ1-5; 8 bases are a match to TRBD1. Germline CDR1 is MNHNS and CDR2 is SASEGT. There are 14 residues in the CDR3. Losses at the gene ends were 11 bases for V and 6 bases for J; bases not matched to a gene: 12. CDR3 in DNA: TGTGCCGCGACGACAGGGGAGTTATCTCAGCCCCAGCATTTT. It translates to CAATTGELSQPQHF.

This chain connects TRBV10-3 to TRBJ2-7; D perhaps matches TRBD1 (5 bases). Germline values: CDR1 ENHRY, CDR2 SYGVKD. The CDR3 runs to 13 residues. Trimming took 8 bases from V and 2 from J, leaving 13 bases between them. The DNA for the CDR3 is TGTGCCATCGTCGATGACAGTACCTACGAGCAGTACTTC. This sequence encodes CAIVDDSTYEQYF.

The J gene is TRBJ2-1, the V gene TRBV4-2; 8 bases line up with TRBD1. The length of the CDR3 is 16 residues. The germline gives CDR1 LGHNA, CDR2 YNFKEQ. V gave up 0 bases and J gave up 3 bases; unmatched junction bases: 4. CDR3 sequence (DNA): TGTGCCAGCAGCCAAGAGGAGACAGGGGACTACAATGAGCAGTTCTTC. It specifies CASSQEETGDYNEQFF.

This clonotype showed up just a few times. This chain joins TRBV7-9 and TRBJ2-7; D gene ambiguous. The CDR3 covers 13 residues. Germline CDR1 and CDR2: SEHNR and FQNEAQ (reference sequence). The ends were cut back, 3 bases at V and 7 bases at J, with 13 bases in the middle. CDR3 sequence reads: CASSLPAQVEQYF. Written as DNA, the CDR3 is TGTGCCAGCAGCTTGCCAGCCCAGGTTGAGCAGTACTTC. The full variable domain, its missing parts supplied by reference TRBV7-9 and TRBJ2-7, is DTGVSQNPRHKITKRGQNVTFRCDPISEHNRLYWYRQTLGQGPEFLTYFQNEAQLEKSRLLSDRFSAERPKGSFSTLEIQRTEQGDSAMYLCASSLPAQVEQYFGPGTRLTVT.

This clonotype showed up many times. The junction does not match germline at one end; this may be a read error. The chain joins TRBV12-3 or TRBV12-4 to TRBJ1-1; TRBD1 is a possible D gene (6 bases). This CDR3 comprises 14 residues. The CDR3 region is CASSLAQGITEAFF. The DNA of the CDR3 is TGTGCCAGCAGCTTAGCACAGGGAATCACTGAAGCTTTCTTT.

The gene calls are TRBV10-3 and TRBJ1-1, with D hard to call. The V and J ends lost 1 base and 2 bases respectively, with 11 bases between them. This CDR3 is 15 amino acids long. The germline CDR1 and CDR2 sequences are ENHRY and SYGVKD. The CDR3 is CAISEYTGRNTEAFF. The CDR3 DNA reads TGTGCCATCAGTGAGTATACCGGAAGAAACACTGAAGCTTTCTTT.

This clonotype was counted many times. The chain uses TRBV7-9 and TRBJ2-2; the D is unclear. The germline V and J ends were trimmed by 4 bases and 1 base, with 4 bases remaining between them. The germline CDR1 and CDR2 sequences are SEHNR and FQNEAQ (reference sequence). This CDR3 is 13 amino acids long. CDR3 loop: CASSSGNTGELFF. The DNA for the CDR3 is TGTGCCAGCAGCTCAGGGAACACCGGGGAGCTGTTTTTT.

This clonotype was observed many times. The J gene is TRBJ2-6, the V gene TRBV28, with unresolved D. The CDR3 runs 17 residues. V shed 2 bases and J shed 0 bases, with 11 bases lying between them. Germline V lookup: CDR1 MDHEN, CDR2 SYDVKM. This CDR3 is CASSLGTERSGANVLTF. The CDR3 DNA reads TGTGCCAGCAGTTTAGGAACGGAGCGCTCTGGGGCCAACGTCCTGACTTTC.

The rearrangement joins TRBV4-2 to TRBJ2-5; D perhaps matches TRBD1 (5 bases). V was shortened by 0 bases and J by 7 bases, with 15 bases between the two germline ends. CDR3 length: 15 amino acids. Germline values: CDR1 LGHNA, CDR2 YNFKEQ. The CDR3 here is CASSQDIGHLGTQYF. CDR3 coding DNA: TGTGCCAGCAGCCAAGATATAGGACACCTAGGGACCCAGTACTTC.

This chain joins TRBV25-1 and TRBJ2-7, with TRBD1 identical over 9 bases. CDR1 and CDR2 (germline): MGHDK, SYGVNS. The CDR3 loop spans 14 amino acids. The ends lost 8 bases at V and 3 bases at J; junction bases unmatched: 8. The CDR3 coding sequence is TGTGCCAGCCGCGACAGGGGGAATGGCTACGAGCAGTACTTC. Amino acid sequence: CASRDRGNGYEQYF.